The clone carrying this T cell receptor beta chain showed up just a few times. Its specificity is not known. The sample comes from a study of shared clonotypes between healthy human individuals. As for the study in general: Serving as donors were a couple of women and a few men, whose ages spanned 18 to 49.

Per germline, CDR1 KGHSH and CDR2 LQKENI. The CDR3 runs to 14 residues. V trimming: 3 bases; J trimming: 6 bases; junction bases outside the gene matches: 5. Study observations and caveats: Owing to a small donor count, the genetic and exposure-history diversity represented was limited. Rarefaction showed that sequencing of sorted subsets was incomplete (despite large depth).

Profiled with immunoSEQ multiplex PCR; TCRdb holds only in-frame clones, not every one. The sample carries nearly 1 million clones, more than 75% recorded once. Sequencing was performed on memory CD4+ T cells sorted from blood. Described subset: CD45RA-negative fraction. V is TRBV18 and J is TRBJ1-5; 7 bases map to TRBD1. The receptor's source is a man younger than 30 in good health. The CDR3 bases are TGTGCCAGCTCACCGTCGGGACAGAGTCAGCCCCAGCATTTT. Its translation: CASSPSGQSQPQHF. Full variable domain (remainder filled in from reference TRBV18 and TRBJ1-5): NAGVMQNPRHLVRRRGQEARLRCSPMKGHSHVYWYRQLPEEGLKFMVYLQKENIIDESGMPKERFSAEFPKEGPSILRIQQVVRGDSAAYFCASSPSGQSQPQHFGDGTRLSIL.